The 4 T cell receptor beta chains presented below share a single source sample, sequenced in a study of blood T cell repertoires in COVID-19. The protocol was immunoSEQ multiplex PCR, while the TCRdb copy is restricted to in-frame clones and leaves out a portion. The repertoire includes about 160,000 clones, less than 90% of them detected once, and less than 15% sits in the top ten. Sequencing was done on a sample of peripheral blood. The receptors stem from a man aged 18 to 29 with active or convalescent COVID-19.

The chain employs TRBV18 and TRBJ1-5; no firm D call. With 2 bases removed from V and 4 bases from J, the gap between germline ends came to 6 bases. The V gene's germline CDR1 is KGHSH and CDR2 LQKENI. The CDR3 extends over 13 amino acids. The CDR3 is CASSPSPNQPQHF. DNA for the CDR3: TGTGCCAGCTCACCATCTCCGAATCAGCCCCAGCATTTT.

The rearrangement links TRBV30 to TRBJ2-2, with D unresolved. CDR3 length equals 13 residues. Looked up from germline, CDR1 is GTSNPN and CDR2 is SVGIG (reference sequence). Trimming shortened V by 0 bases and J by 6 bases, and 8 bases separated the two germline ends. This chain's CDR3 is CAWSVQSPGELFF. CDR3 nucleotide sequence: TGTGCCTGGAGTGTTCAGTCCCCCGGGGAGCTGTTTTTT.

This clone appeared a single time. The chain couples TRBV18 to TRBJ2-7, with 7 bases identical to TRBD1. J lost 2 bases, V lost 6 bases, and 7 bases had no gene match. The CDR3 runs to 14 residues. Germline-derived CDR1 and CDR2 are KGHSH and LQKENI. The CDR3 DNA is TGTGCCAGCTCCATGGAGACAGGGCCCTACGAGCAGTACTTC. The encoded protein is CASSMETGPYEQYF.

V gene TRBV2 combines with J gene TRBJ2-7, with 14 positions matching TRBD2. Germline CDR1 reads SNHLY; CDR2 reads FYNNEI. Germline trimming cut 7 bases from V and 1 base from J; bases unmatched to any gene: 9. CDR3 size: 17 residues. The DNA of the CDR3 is TGTGCCAGCAATGGACTAGCGGGAGGCTTCGTATCCTACGAGCAGTACTTC. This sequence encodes CASNGLAGGFVSYEQYF.